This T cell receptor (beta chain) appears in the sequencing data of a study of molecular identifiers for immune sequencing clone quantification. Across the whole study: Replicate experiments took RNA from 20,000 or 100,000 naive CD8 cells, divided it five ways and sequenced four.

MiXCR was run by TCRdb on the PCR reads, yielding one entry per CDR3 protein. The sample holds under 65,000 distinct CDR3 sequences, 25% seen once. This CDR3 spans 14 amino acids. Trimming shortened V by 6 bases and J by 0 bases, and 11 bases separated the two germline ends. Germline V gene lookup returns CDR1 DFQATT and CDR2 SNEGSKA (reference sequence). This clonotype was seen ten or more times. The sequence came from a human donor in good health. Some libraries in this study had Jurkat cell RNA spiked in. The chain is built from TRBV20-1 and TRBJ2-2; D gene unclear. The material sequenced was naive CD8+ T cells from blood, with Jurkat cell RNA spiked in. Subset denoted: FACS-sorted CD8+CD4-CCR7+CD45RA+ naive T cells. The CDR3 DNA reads TGCAGTGCCAAGGACGCCGCGAACACCGGGGAGCTGTTTTTT. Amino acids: CSAKDAANTGELFF.